These T cell receptor beta chains were read from a single sample in a study of blood T cell repertoires in COVID-19. The protocol was immunoSEQ multiplex PCR, while the TCRdb copy is restricted to in-frame clones and leaves out a portion. The profile shows roughly 180,000 clones, about 83% of them singletons. The material sequenced was peripheral blood. All receptors come from a middle-aged man who had recovered from COVID-19. CDR3s include the opening cysteine and the closing phenylalanine or tryptophan. D genes are given only for firm matches.

cdr3_length,v_call,j_call,d_call,cdr3_nt,cdr3_aa
14,TRBV2,TRBJ2-5,NA,TGTGCCAGCAGTCGAGGAAGTTTGGGGAGTCCCCAGTACTTC,CASSRGSLGSPQYF
14,TRBV27,TRBJ2-1,TRBD2,TGTGCCAGCAGTCCGGGACTAGCCTCTAATGAGCAGTTCTTC,CASSPGLASNEQFF
14,TRBV6-5,TRBJ2-5,TRBD2,TGTGCCAGCATTCAGGGAGGGGCCCAAGAGACCCAGTACTTC,CASIQGGAQETQYF
12,TRBV10-3,TRBJ2-7,NA,TGTGCCATCAGTACCGGGTTCTACGAGCAGTACTTC,CAISTGFYEQYF
14,TRBV4-1,TRBJ2-7,NA,TGCGCCAGCAGCCAAGTTAAGAGCTCCTACGAGCAGTACTTC,CASSQVKSSYEQYF
16,TRBV11-3,TRBJ2-2,NA,TGTGCCAGCAGCTTGCGCTACCGAACTAACACCGGGGAGCTGTTTTTT,CASSLRYRTNTGELFF
12,TRBV9,TRBJ2-5,TRBD2,TGTGCCAGCAGCGGCGGGGGGGCGACCCAGTACTTC,CASSGGGATQYF
14,TRBV13,TRBJ2-7,NA,TGTGCCAGCAGGCCCACAGGGAAATCCTACGAGCAGTACTTC,CASRPTGKSYEQYF
14,TRBV11-3,TRBJ2-6,NA,TGTGCCAGCAGCCCAGTCTCTGGGGCCAACGTCCTGACTTTC,CASSPVSGANVLTF
15,TRBV3-1/TRBV3-2,TRBJ1-2,TRBD1,TGTGCCAGCAGCCGGGGGACAGGGGAGGGCTATGGCTACACCTTC,CASSRGTGEGYGYTF